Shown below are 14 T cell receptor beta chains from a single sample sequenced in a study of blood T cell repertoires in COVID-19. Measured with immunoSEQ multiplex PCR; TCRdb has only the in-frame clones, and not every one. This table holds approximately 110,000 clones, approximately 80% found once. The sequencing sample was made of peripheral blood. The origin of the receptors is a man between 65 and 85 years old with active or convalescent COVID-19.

CDR3 bases: TGCAGTTCCCGGGCAGATACGCAGTATTTT. Its protein product is CSSRADTQYF. This chain connects TRBV20-1 to TRBJ2-3; D not certain. CDR3 length: 10 residues. The V and J ends lost 8 bases and 4 bases respectively, with 7 bases between them. Germline loops: CDR1 DFQATT, CDR2 SNEGSKA (reference sequence).

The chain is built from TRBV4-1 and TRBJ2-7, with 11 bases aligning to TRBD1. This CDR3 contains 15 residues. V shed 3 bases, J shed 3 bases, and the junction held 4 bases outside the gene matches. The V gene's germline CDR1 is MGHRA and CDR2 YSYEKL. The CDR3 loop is CASSHPGTGGYEQYF. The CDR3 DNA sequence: TGCGCCAGCAGCCACCCCGGGACAGGGGGCTACGAGCAGTACTTC.

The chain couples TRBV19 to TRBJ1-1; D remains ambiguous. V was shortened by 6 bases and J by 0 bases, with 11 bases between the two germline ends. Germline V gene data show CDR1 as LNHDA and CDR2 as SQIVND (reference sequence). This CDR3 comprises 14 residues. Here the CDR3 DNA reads TGTGCCAGTAGGGACGGGATCATGAACACTGAAGCTTTCTTT. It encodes CASRDGIMNTEAFF.

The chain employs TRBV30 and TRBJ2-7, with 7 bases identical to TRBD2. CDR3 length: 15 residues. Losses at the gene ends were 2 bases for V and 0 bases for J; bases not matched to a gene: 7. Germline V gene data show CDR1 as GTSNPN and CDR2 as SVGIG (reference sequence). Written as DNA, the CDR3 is TGTGCCTGGAGTCAGAAGCGGGGACTCTCCTACGAGCAGTACTTC. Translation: CAWSQKRGLSYEQYF.

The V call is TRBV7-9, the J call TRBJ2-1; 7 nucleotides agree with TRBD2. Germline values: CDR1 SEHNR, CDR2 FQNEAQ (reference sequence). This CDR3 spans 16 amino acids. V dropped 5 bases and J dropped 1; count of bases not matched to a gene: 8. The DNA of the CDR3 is TGTGCCAGCAGCACAGCGGGGCCACTTTCCTACAATGAGCAGTTCTTC. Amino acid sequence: CASSTAGPLSYNEQFF.

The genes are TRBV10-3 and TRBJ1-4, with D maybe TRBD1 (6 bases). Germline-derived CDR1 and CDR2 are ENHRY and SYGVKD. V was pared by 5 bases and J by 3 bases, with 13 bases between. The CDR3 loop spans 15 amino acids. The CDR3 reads CAISQSGGPNEKLFF. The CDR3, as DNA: TGTGCCATCAGTCAATCGGGGGGGCCTAATGAAAAACTGTTTTTT.

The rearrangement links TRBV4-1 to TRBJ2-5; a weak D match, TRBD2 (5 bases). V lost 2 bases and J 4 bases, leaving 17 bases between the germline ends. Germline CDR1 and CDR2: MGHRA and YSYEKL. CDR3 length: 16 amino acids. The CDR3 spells CASSQPKDLRGETQYF. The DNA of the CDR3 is TGCGCCAGCAGCCAACCGAAGGACCTCCGGGGAGAGACCCAGTACTTC.

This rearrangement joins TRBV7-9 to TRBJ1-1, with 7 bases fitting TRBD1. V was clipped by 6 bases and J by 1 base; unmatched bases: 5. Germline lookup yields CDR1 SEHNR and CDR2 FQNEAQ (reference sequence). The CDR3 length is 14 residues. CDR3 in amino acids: CASREQGRNTEAFF. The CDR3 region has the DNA TGTGCCAGCAGGGAACAGGGGCGGAACACTGAAGCTTTCTTT.

CDR3 in amino acids: CASGFNSDEQFF. In DNA form, the CDR3 reads TGTGCTAGTGGTTTTAACTCGGATGAGCAGTTCTTC. The chain carries TRBV12-5 and TRBJ2-1; D gene ambiguous. The length of the CDR3 is 12 residues. The germline V gene encodes CDR1 LGHNT and CDR2 FRNRAP. Trimming stripped 3 bases from V and 8 bases from J, with 8 bases between.

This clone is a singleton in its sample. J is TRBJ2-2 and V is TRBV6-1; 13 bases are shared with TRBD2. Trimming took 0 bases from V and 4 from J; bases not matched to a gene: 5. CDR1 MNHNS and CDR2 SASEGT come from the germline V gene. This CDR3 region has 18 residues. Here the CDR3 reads CASSEAGGLAGRTGELFF. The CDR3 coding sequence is TGTGCCAGCAGTGAAGCGGGGGGACTAGCGGGGCGCACCGGGGAGCTGTTTTTT.

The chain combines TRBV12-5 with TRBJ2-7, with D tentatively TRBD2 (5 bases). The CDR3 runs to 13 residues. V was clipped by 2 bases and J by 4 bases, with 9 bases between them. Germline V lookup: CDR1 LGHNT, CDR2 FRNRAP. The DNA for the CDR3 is TGTGCTAGTGGTTTGTTAGAGGGTTACGAGCAGTACTTC. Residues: CASGLLEGYEQYF.

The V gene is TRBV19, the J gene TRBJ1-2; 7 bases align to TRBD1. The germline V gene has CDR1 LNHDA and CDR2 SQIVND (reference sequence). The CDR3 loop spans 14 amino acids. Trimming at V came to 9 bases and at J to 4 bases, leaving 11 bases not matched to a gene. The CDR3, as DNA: TGTGCCAGCAAAGCGACAGGGTATTCCTATGGCTACACCTTC. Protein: CASKATGYSYGYTF.

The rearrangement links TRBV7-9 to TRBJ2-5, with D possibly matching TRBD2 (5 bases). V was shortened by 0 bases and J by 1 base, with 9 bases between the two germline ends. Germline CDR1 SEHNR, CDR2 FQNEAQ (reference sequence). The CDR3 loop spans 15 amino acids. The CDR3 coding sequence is TGTGCCAGCAGCTTAGCAGGAGGCAGCCAAGAGACCCAGTACTTC. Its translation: CASSLAGGSQETQYF.

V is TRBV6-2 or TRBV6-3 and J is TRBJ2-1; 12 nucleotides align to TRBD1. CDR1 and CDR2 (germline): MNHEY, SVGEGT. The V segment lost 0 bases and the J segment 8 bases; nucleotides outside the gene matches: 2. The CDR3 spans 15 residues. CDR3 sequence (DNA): TGTGCCAGCAGTTACTCCGGGACAGGGGGCCATGAGCAGTTCTTC. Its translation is CASSYSGTGGHEQFF.